A single T cell receptor beta chain is shown here with its context. These data come from a study of cytomegalovirus exposure and HLA in healthy donors. The study ran its PCR with 60 Vbeta and 13 Jbeta primers. Assay used: immunoSEQ multiplex PCR; TCRdb lists only in-frame clones, some missing. The sample carries 100,000 to 150,000 clones, roughly 78% recorded once. Sequences were obtained from PBMCs. The TCR sequence derives from a man aged 35-49 years in good health and CMV-seronegative.

The CDR3 loop is CASRDREKLFF. The CDR3 nucleotides are TGTGCCAGTCGGGACAGGGAAAAACTGTTTTTT. The chain couples TRBV19 to TRBJ1-4; 8 nucleotides align to TRBD1. Germline-derived CDR1 and CDR2 are LNHDA and SQIVND (reference sequence). The V gene end was trimmed by 8 bases and the J gene end by 8 bases; junction bases not matched to a gene: 1. The CDR3 loop spans 11 amino acids.